This T cell receptor (beta chain) appears in the sequencing data of a study of graft-versus-host responses after intestinal transplantation. As for the study in general: For around 3 years after anti-thymocyte globulin induction, all recipients took tacrolimus and steroids. Whole-study findings and limits: The recipient marrow held GvH clones, and some of them showed up first in ileum or blood.

The germline V gene encodes CDR1 SEHNR and CDR2 FQNEAQ (reference sequence). The CDR3 runs to 16 residues. V dropped 3 bases and J dropped 5 bases, with 14 bases sitting between them. The table lists this clone with a count of one. No antigen is known for it. Produced via immunoSEQ multiplex PCR; TCRdb's table is partial and in-frame only. The data show 98,000 or so clones, roughly 90% seen once. The chain uses TRBV7-9 and TRBJ1-6; maybe TRBD1 (5 bases). Sequencing used unstimulated CD4+ T cells sorted from spleen or lymph node cells, obtained before intestinal transplant. This clonotype was sampled from a human donor who received an intestinal transplant. Here the CDR3 reads CASSFGRDPDNSPLHF. CDR3 DNA sequence: TGTGCCAGCAGCTTTGGCCGGGACCCAGATAATTCACCCCTCCACTTT.